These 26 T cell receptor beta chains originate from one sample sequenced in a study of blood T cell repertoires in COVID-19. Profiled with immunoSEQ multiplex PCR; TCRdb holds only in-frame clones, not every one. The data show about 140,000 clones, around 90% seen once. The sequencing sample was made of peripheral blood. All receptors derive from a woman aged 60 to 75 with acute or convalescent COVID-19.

The CDR3 DNA reads TGTGCCATCAGTGGGGGGAGTTCCGGGACTAGCCTAGGCAATGAGCAGTTCTTC. Translated, it gives CAISGGSSGTSLGNEQFF. The V call is TRBV10-3, the J call TRBJ2-1; 9 nucleotides agree with TRBD2. The CDR3 consists of 18 residues. J lost 6 bases, V lost 4 bases, and 16 bases had no gene match. Germline CDR1 ENHRY, CDR2 SYGVKD.

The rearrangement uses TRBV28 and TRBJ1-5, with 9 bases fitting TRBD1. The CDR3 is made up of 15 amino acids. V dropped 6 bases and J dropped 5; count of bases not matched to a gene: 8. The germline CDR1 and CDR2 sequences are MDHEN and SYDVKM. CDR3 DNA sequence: TGTGCCAGCAGCTCGGGACAGGGAGTCCATCAGCCCCAGCATTTT. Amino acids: CASSSGQGVHQPQHF.

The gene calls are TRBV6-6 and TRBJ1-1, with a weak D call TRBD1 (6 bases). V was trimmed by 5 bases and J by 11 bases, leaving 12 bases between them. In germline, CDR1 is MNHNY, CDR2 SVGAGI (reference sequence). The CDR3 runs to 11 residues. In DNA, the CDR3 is TGTGCCAGCAGTCCACAGGGTGGGGCTTTCTTT. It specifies CASSPQGGAFF.

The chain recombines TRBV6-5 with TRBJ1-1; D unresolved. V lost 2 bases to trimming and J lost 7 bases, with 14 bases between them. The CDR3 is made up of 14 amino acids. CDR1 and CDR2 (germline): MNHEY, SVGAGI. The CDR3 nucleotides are TGTGCCAGCAGTTACATCACGGGGTGGGGTGAAGCTTTCTTT. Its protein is CASSYITGWGEAFF.

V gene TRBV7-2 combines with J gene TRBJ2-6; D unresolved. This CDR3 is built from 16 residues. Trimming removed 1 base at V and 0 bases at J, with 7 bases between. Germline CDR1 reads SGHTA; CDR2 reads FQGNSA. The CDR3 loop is CASSLVTASGANVLTF. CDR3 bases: TGTGCCAGCAGCTTAGTTACTGCCTCTGGGGCCAACGTCCTGACTTTC.

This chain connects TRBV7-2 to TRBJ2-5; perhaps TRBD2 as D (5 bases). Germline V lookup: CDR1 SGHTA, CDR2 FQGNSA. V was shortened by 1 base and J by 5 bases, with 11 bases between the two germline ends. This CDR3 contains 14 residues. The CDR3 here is CASSLVAQRETQYF. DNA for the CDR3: TGTGCCAGCAGCTTAGTAGCGCAGCGGGAGACCCAGTACTTC.

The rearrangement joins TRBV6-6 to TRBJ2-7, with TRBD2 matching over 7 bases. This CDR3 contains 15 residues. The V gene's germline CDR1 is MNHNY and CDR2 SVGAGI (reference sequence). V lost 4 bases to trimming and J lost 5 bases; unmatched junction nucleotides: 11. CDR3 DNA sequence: TGTGCCAGCAGTTGGGGGGGTCTGGCGAATGACGAGCAGTACTTC. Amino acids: CASSWGGLANDEQYF.

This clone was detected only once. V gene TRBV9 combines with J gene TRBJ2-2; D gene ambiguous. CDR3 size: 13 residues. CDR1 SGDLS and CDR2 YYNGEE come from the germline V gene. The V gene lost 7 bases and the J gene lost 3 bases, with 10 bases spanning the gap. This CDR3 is CASSNRYTGELFF. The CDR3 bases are TGTGCCAGCTCGAACCGGTACACCGGGGAGCTGTTTTTT.

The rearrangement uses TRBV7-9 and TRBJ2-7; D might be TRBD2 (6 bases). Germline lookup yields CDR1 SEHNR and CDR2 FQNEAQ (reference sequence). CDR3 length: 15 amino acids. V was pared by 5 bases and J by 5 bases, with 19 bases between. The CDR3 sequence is CASSPPGGMFHEQYF. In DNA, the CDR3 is TGTGCCAGCAGCCCCCCCGGGGGAATGTTCCACGAGCAGTACTTC.

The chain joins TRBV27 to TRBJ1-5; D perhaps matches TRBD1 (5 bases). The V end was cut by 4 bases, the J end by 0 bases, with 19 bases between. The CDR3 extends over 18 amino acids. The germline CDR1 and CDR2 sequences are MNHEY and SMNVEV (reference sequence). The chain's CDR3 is CASSSQFDSIPSNQPQHF. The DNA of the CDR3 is TGTGCCAGCAGTTCCCAATTCGACAGCATCCCTAGCAATCAGCCCCAGCATTTT.

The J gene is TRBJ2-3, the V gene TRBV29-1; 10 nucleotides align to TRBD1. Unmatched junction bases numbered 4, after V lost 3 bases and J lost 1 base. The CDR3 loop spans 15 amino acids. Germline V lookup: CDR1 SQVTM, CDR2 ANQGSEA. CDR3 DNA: TGCAGCGTTGACCGACAGGGGGCGGGCACAGATACGCAGTATTTT. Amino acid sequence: CSVDRQGAGTDTQYF.

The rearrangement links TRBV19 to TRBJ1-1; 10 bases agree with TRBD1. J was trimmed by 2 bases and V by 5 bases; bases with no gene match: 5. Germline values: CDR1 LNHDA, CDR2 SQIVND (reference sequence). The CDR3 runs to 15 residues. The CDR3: CASSPRDRGNTEAFF. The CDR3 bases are TGTGCCAGTAGTCCTCGGGACAGGGGTAACACTGAAGCTTTCTTT.

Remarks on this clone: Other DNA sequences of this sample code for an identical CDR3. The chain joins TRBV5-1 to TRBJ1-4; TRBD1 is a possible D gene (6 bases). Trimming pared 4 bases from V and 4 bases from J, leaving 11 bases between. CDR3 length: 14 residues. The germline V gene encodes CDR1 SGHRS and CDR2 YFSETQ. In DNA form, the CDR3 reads TGCGCCAGCAGCCCCGGACAGCGTAATGAAAAACTGTTTTTT. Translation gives CASSPGQRNEKLFF.

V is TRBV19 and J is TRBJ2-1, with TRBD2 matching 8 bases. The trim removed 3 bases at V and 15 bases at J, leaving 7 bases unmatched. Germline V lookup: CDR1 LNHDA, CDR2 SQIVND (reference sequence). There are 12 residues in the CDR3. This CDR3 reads CASSISGLVLFF. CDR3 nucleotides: TGTGCCAGTAGTATCTCGGGACTAGTCCTGTTCTTC.

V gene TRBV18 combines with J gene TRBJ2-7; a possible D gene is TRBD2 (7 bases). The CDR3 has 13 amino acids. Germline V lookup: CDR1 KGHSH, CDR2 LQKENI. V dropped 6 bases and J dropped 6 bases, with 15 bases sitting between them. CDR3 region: CASSPGAGAEQYF. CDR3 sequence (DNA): TGTGCCAGCTCCCCCGGGGCGGGGGCCGAGCAGTACTTC.

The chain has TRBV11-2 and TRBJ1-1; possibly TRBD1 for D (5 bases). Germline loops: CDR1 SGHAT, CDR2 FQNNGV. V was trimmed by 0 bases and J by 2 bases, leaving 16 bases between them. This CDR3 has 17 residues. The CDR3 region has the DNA TGTGCCAGCAGCTTAGATCGATCCGGACAATATAACACTGAAGCTTTCTTT. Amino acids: CASSLDRSGQYNTEAFF.

The CDR3 spells CATSDRDRGRRNEQFF. The CDR3, as DNA: TGTGCCACCAGTGACCGAGACAGGGGGCGCAGGAATGAGCAGTTCTTC. The gene calls are TRBV24-1 and TRBJ2-1, with 10 bases identical to TRBD1. The CDR3 is 16 residues long. CDR1 and CDR2 (germline): KGHDR, SFDVKD. With 4 bases clipped from V and 7 bases from J, the junction kept 9 bases outside the gene matches.

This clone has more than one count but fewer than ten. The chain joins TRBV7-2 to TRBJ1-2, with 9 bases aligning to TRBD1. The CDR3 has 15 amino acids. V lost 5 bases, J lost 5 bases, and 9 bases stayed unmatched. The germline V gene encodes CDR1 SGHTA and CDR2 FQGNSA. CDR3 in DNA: TGTGCCAGCAGCCTGTTACCGGGACAGGGTTATGGCTACACCTTC. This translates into CASSLLPGQGYGYTF.

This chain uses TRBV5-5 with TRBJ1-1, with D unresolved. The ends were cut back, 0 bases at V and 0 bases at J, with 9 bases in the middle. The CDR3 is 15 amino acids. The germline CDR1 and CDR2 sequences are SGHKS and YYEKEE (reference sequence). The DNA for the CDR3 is TGTGCCAGCAGCTTGGTGGGCGATCTGAACACTGAAGCTTTCTTT. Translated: CASSLVGDLNTEAFF.

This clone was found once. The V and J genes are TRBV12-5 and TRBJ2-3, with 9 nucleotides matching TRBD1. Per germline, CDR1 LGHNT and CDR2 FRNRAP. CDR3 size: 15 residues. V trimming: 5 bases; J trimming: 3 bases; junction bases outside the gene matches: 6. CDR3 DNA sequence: TGTGCTAGTGGTGCCGGGACAGGGATTACAGATACGCAGTATTTT. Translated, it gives CASGAGTGITDTQYF.

The CDR3 protein is CASSLWTGDEQFF. The CDR3 DNA reads TGTGCCAGCAGTTTATGGACAGGGGATGAGCAGTTCTTC. The chain recombines TRBV27 with TRBJ2-1; TRBD1 matches 9 bases. CDR3 length: 13 amino acids. Trimming at V came to 1 base and at J to 8 bases, leaving 0 bases not matched to a gene. Germline CDR1 MNHEY, CDR2 SMNVEV (reference sequence).

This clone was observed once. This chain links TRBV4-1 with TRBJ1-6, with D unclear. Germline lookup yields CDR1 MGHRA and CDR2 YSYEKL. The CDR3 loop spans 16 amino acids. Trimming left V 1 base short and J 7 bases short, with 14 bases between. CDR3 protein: CASSQVLQRNNSPLHF. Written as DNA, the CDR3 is TGCGCCAGCAGCCAAGTCTTGCAGCGGAACAATTCACCCCTCCACTTT.

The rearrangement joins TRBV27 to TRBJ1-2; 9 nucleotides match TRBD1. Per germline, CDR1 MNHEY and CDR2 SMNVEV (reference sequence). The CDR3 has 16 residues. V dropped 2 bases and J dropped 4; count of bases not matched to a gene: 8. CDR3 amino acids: CASSLTGGYTPYGYTF. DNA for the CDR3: TGTGCCAGCAGTTTAACAGGGGGCTATACCCCCTATGGCTACACCTTC.

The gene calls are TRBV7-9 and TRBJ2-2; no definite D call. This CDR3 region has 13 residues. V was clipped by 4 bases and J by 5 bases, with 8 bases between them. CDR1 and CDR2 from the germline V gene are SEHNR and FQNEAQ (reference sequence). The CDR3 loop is CASSSSETGELFF. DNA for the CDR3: TGTGCCAGCAGCTCCTCGGAGACCGGGGAGCTGTTTTTT.

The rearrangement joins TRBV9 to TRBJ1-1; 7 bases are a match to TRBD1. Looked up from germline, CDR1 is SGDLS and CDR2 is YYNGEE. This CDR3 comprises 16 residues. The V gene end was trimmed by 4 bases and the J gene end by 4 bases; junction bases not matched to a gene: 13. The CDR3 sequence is CASSISPQGLGTEAFF. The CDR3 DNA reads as TGTGCCAGCAGCATCTCCCCACAGGGGTTGGGCACTGAAGCTTTCTTT. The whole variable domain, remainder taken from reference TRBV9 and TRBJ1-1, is DSGVTQTPKHLITATGQRVTLRCSPRSGDLSVYWYQQSLDQGLQFLIQYYNGEERAKGNILERFSAQQFPDLHSELNLSSLELGDSALYFCASSISPQGLGTEAFFGQGTRLTVV.

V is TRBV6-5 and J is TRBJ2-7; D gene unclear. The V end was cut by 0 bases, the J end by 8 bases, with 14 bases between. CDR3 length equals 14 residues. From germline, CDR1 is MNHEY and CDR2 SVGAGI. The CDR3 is CASSYSGRPDQQYF. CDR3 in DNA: TGTGCCAGCAGTTACTCCGGCAGGCCCGACCAGCAGTACTTC.